One and the same sample provided the 25 T cell receptor beta chains below, sequenced in a study of CD8+CD57+ T cells in acquired aplastic anemia. It was patients with CD8+CD57+ cell expansion by flow cytometry who were chosen for sequencing. Genomic DNA was employed as the template in profiling TCR beta VDJ and CDR3. MiXCR, run by TCRdb on the reads, gives a single entry per CDR3 protein. Found here are a few hundred thousand distinct CDR3 sequences, under 40% of them singletons; the top ten hold less than 0.85%. The sample comprised sorted CD4+, CD8+, or CD8+CD57+ T cells (not recorded which) from PBMCs. The receptors were gathered from a human donor with aplastic anemia.

The gene calls are TRBV20-1 and TRBJ1-4, with D possibly TRBD1 on 5 matching bases. CDR3 length: 13 residues. The V gene lost 6 bases and the J gene lost 3 bases, with 11 bases spanning the gap. The V gene's germline CDR1 is DFQATT and CDR2 SNEGSKA (reference sequence). In DNA form, the CDR3 reads TGCAGTGCCGAAGACAGCCCTAATGAAAAACTGTTTTTT. This encodes CSAEDSPNEKLFF.

The CDR3 spells CSASWVGMGEQYF. CDR3 bases: TGCAGTGCTAGTTGGGTAGGGATGGGCGAGCAGTACTTC. The rearrangement joins TRBV20-1 to TRBJ2-7; D gene uncertain. The CDR3 runs to 13 residues. V gave up 3 bases and J gave up 6 bases, with 15 bases separating them. CDR1 is DFQATT, CDR2 SNEGSKA, per germline (reference sequence).

This clonotype was seen a few times. Given a much more abundant clone one base away, this may be a read error. This chain uses TRBV20-1 with TRBJ1-2; the D is unclear. With 1 base removed from V and 7 bases from J, the gap between germline ends came to 13 bases. The germline gives CDR1 DFQATT, CDR2 SNEGSKA (reference sequence). The CDR3 runs 13 residues. The CDR3 DNA reads as TGCAGTGCTAGAGTGTCACAGACCTGTGGCTACACCTTC. As protein: CSARVSQTCGYTF.

This clonotype was seen many times. Here the CDR3 DNA reads TGTGCCAGCAGTAACAGGCTACCTACTGAAGCTTTCTTT. It specifies CASSNRLPTEAFF. The chain carries TRBV2 and TRBJ1-1, with D maybe TRBD1 (5 bases). Germline CDR1 is SNHLY and CDR2 is FYNNEI. This CDR3 spans 13 amino acids. Trimming took 5 bases from V and 5 from J, leaving 12 bases between them.

This rearrangement joins TRBV6-1 to TRBJ2-7; 13 positions match TRBD2. The V gene end was trimmed by 8 bases and the J gene end by 6 bases; junction bases not matched to a gene: 13. Germline CDR1 is MNHNS and CDR2 is SASEGT. This CDR3 is 16 amino acids long. The CDR3 coding sequence is TGTGCCAGCGGAAGACTAGCGGGAGGCACCTTCGCCGAGCAGTACTTC. Encoded protein: CASGRLAGGTFAEQYF.

The chain couples TRBV5-1 to TRBJ2-2, with D unclear. CDR1 and CDR2 from the germline V gene are SGHRS and YFSETQ. The CDR3 runs 12 residues. Trimming cost V 4 bases and J 7 bases, with 8 bases left between them. Written as DNA, the CDR3 is TGCGCCAGCAGCCAGCTCTTCGGGGAGCTGTTTTTT. This translates into CASSQLFGELFF.

At least ten counts were recorded for this clonotype. This chain joins TRBV29-1 and TRBJ1-3; the match to TRBD1 covers 7 bases. The CDR3 has 15 residues. The V gene's germline CDR1 is SQVTM and CDR2 ANQGSEA. V lost 3 bases and J lost 1; bases outside the gene matches: 6. This CDR3 is CSVETGRSSGNTIYF. The CDR3 nucleotides are TGCAGCGTTGAGACAGGGAGGAGTTCTGGAAACACCATATATTTT.

The V call is TRBV20-1, the J call TRBJ2-4, with D possibly TRBD2 on 5 matching bases. The germline CDR1 and CDR2 sequences are DFQATT and SNEGSKA (reference sequence). This CDR3 is built from 16 residues. Trimming shortened V by 6 bases and J by 3 bases, and 21 bases separated the two germline ends. The CDR3: CSAATGFLRGKNIQYF. CDR3 bases: TGCAGTGCAGCAACGGGATTTCTTCGGGGCAAAAACATTCAGTACTTC.

The chain joins TRBV2 to TRBJ1-2; weak D call: TRBD1 (6 bases). This CDR3 is 13 amino acids long. Trimming stripped 5 bases from V and 4 bases from J, with 11 bases between. Germline V CDR1 and CDR2: SNHLY, FYNNEI. CDR3 in amino acids: CASSMDSRYGYTF. For the CDR3, the DNA is TGTGCCAGCAGTATGGACAGCCGCTATGGCTACACCTTC.

This clonotype was recorded many times. J is TRBJ2-7 and V is TRBV5-1; D remains ambiguous. The CDR3 runs 14 residues. Trimming stripped 0 bases from V and 2 bases from J, with 9 bases between. Germline-derived CDR1 and CDR2 are SGHRS and YFSETQ. CDR3 sequence: CASSLVSLTYEQYF. The CDR3 DNA is TGCGCCAGCAGCTTGGTTTCCTTAACCTACGAGCAGTACTTC.

This rearrangement joins TRBV12-3 or TRBV12-4 to TRBJ2-5, with 7 bases aligning to TRBD1. The CDR3 extends over 14 amino acids. Losses at the gene ends were 4 bases for V and 5 bases for J; bases not matched to a gene: 7. The CDR3 is CASSYDRAGETQYF. The CDR3 nucleotides are TGTGCCAGCAGTTACGACAGGGCCGGGGAGACCCAGTACTTC.

The genes are TRBV19 and TRBJ2-2, with TRBD2 identical over 7 bases. V shed 7 bases, J shed 5 bases, and the junction held 19 bases outside the gene matches. Germline V lookup: CDR1 LNHDA, CDR2 SQIVND (reference sequence). This CDR3 has 18 residues. CDR3 amino acids: CASTGGGRTKPRTGELFF. In DNA form, the CDR3 reads TGTGCCAGTACCGGGGGAGGGCGGACGAAACCGAGAACCGGGGAGCTGTTTTTT.

This clonotype has ten or more counts. The chain joins TRBV29-1 to TRBJ2-3; TRBD1 aligns across 7 bases. This CDR3 is built from 11 residues. Germline V gene lookup returns CDR1 SQVTM and CDR2 ANQGSEA. With V trimmed by 7 bases and J by 4 bases, 2 bases remained unmatched. The CDR3 reads CSGTGADTQYF. The CDR3, as DNA: TGCAGCGGAACAGGGGCAGATACGCAGTATTTT.

In its sample, this clonotype was seen many times. V gene TRBV19 combines with J gene TRBJ1-5; possible D gene TRBD1, 5 bases. The CDR3 spans 16 residues. The germline V and J ends were trimmed by 3 bases and 1 base, with 13 bases remaining between them. Germline loops: CDR1 LNHDA, CDR2 SQIVND (reference sequence). DNA of the CDR3: TGTGCCAGTAGTATGGGGGGAGGTAGGAGCAATCAGCCCCAGCATTTT. It is translated as CASSMGGGRSNQPQHF.

This clonotype was observed many times. The V call is TRBV6-5, the J call TRBJ1-5; D may be TRBD1 (6 bases). Germline V gene lookup returns CDR1 MNHEY and CDR2 SVGAGI. The CDR3 is 14 amino acids. V was trimmed by 0 bases and J by 4 bases, leaving 7 bases between them. CDR3 residues: CASSYSTGNQPQHF. The CDR3 DNA reads TGTGCCAGCAGTTACTCGACAGGTAATCAGCCCCAGCATTTT.

This clonotype showed up many times. V and J are TRBV19 and TRBJ2-1; 13 nucleotides line up with TRBD2. The trim removed 6 bases at V and 3 bases at J, leaving 5 bases unmatched. Germline V gene sequence: CDR1 LNHDA, CDR2 SQIVND (reference sequence). This CDR3 comprises 16 residues. CDR3 sequence (DNA): TGTGCCAGTAGGGGGACTAGCGGGACCGACTACAATGAGCAGTTCTTC. As protein: CASRGTSGTDYNEQFF.

This clonotype was seen more than once but under ten times. This chain uses TRBV7-9 with TRBJ2-7; D tentatively fits TRBD1 or TRBD2 (6 bases each). Germline CDR1 and CDR2: SEHNR and FQNEAQ (reference sequence). This CDR3 region has 17 residues. V was cut by 4 bases and J by 5 bases, with 24 bases left in between. The CDR3 region is CASSSPSLARRGDEQYF. The CDR3 DNA reads as TGTGCCAGCAGCTCTCCTTCACTAGCTCGGAGGGGGGACGAGCAGTACTTC.

The gene calls are TRBV2 and TRBJ2-2; D is possibly TRBD1 (5 bases). Germline CDR1 reads SNHLY; CDR2 reads FYNNEI. The CDR3 has 17 amino acids. The V end was cut by 1 base, the J end by 2 bases, with 14 bases between. CDR3 in amino acids: CASSEGMLRVNTGELFF. CDR3 in DNA: TGTGCCAGCAGTGAAGGCATGCTCAGGGTTAACACCGGGGAGCTGTTTTTT.

This clonotype was observed a handful of times. The chain combines TRBV15 with TRBJ2-7, with no clear D. The V gene's germline CDR1 is LNHNV and CDR2 YYDKDF (reference sequence). Trimming cost V 4 bases and J 0 bases, with 10 bases left between them. The CDR3 loop spans 14 amino acids. In DNA form, the CDR3 reads TGTGCCACCAGCACCTATCCTAGCTCCTACGAGCAGTACTTC. Protein sequence: CATSTYPSSYEQYF.

Only one count was recorded for this clonotype. CDR3 loop: CASSLGDNMEPFF. In DNA form, the CDR3 reads TGCGCCAGCAGCTTGGGGGACAACATGGAGCCTTTCTTT. The gene calls are TRBV5-1 and TRBJ1-1, with D perhaps TRBD1 (6 bases). CDR1 is SGHRS and CDR2 is YFSETQ in the germline V gene. The CDR3 has 13 amino acids. Trimming shortened V by 0 bases and J by 12 bases, and 15 bases separated the two germline ends.

This clonotype came up many times. The genes are TRBV2 and TRBJ1-2, with D uncertain. From germline, CDR1 is SNHLY and CDR2 FYNNEI. V was cut by 4 bases and J by 7 bases, with 7 bases left in between. CDR3 length: 11 amino acids. The DNA for the CDR3 is TGTGCCAGCAGTGCCGAATCTGGCTACACCTTC. It encodes CASSAESGYTF.

This clonotype was seen repeatedly, ten times or more. This chain joins TRBV7-2 and TRBJ2-7; 10 bases map to TRBD2. Per the germline V gene, CDR1 is SGHTA and CDR2 is FQGNSA. Losses at the gene ends were 0 bases for V and 3 bases for J; bases not matched to a gene: 8. The CDR3 spans 17 residues. Here the CDR3 reads CASSLAIGLAENYEQYF. The CDR3 DNA is TGTGCCAGCAGCTTAGCGATAGGACTAGCGGAGAACTACGAGCAGTACTTC.

This clonotype came up many times. The J gene is TRBJ2-7, the V gene TRBV20-1, with a tentative D call TRBD1 (6 bases). The V end lost 3 bases, the J end lost 1 base, and 13 bases lay between the germline ends. The germline V gene encodes CDR1 DFQATT and CDR2 SNEGSKA (reference sequence). The CDR3 covers 14 residues. CDR3 residues: CSARGDTSSYEQYF. For the CDR3, the DNA is TGCAGTGCTAGGGGGGACACTAGTTCCTACGAGCAGTACTTC.

This clonotype has only a few counts. This chain connects TRBV5-4 to TRBJ2-6, with 8 bases that match TRBD2. The CDR3 sequence is 17 residues long. Germline values: CDR1 SGHNT, CDR2 YYREEE (reference sequence). With V trimmed by 2 bases and J by 0 bases, 4 bases remained unmatched. The CDR3 reads CASSFAGGFSGANVLTF. The CDR3 DNA reads as TGTGCCAGCAGCTTCGCGGGAGGTTTCTCTGGGGCCAACGTCCTGACTTTC.

On this clonotype itself: Since the CDR3 does not end with the conserved phenylalanine or tryptophan, this likely comes from a read error. The DNA is left out, because the CDR3 cannot be placed on it with certainty; the CDR3 is given as TCRdb lists it. The V and J genes are TRBV2 and TRBJ2-1; TRBD1, as called in the table, went unchecked against the DNA. The CDR3 contains 10 residues when both ends are counted. Germline V gives CDR1 SNHLY, CDR2 FYNNEI. The CDR3 sequence: CASQGQGAFH.